This TCR beta chain was identified in a study of cytotoxic CD8 clonotypes in ibrutinib-treated CLL. V was trimmed by 2 bases and J by 2 bases, leaving 22 bases between them. This CDR3 region has 19 residues. Germline CDR1 and CDR2: SGHKS and YYEKEE (reference sequence). The repertoire was sequenced with immunoSEQ multiplex PCR; TCRdb's copy has only in-frame clones and lacks some. Of roughly 190,000 clones detected, roughly 72% appear once; the ten largest clones hold over 10%. This receptor was obtained from a human donor with chronic lymphocytic leukemia. The chain employs TRBV5-5 and TRBJ2-2; D unclear. The starting material was PBMCs, obtained after 24 months of ibrutinib treatment. The CDR3 bases are TGTGCCAGCAGCTTCTATCTGATCGGGTATCCCTTCAACACCGGGGAGCTGTTTTTT. This translates into CASSFYLIGYPFNTGELFF.